This T cell receptor beta chain comes out of a study of spatial heterogeneity in lung cancer. Across the study: Around 24 months after resection was the median timing of the follow-up PBMC samples, which were sequenced when available. Detected sequences consistently included more beta-chain ones than alpha-chain ones.

The time point is: blood at routine non-recurrence follow-up after resection. Sequencing was performed on whole RNA extracted from tumor and nontumor lung tissue, or from frozen PBMC, and the material was left unsorted. Whole-study results and caveats: Follow-up blood showed ubiquitous expanded tumor TCRs less than blood at resection did.

Losses at the gene ends were 7 bases for V and 6 bases for J; bases not matched to a gene: 10. The germline CDR1 and CDR2 sequences are LNHDA and SQIVND (reference sequence). This CDR3 spans 14 amino acids. This clonotype was observed a few times. What it binds is not known. From the 5' RACE reads, TCRdb called clonotypes with MiXCR, one entry per CDR3 protein. The profile covers 95,000 to 120,000 distinct CDR3 sequences, with 10% to 14% appearing a single time and approximately 25% taken by the ten largest. The receptor comes from a female donor with early-stage non-small cell lung cancer. The material sequenced was PBMCs, taken at follow-up. V usage is TRBV19 and J usage is TRBJ2-3, with 7 bases identical to TRBD2. CDR3 amino acids: CASTPRTSMDTQYF. CDR3 coding DNA: TGTGCCAGTACCCCAAGGACTAGTATGGATACGCAGTATTTT.